This TCR beta chain derives from a study of human T cells and chemical hapten exposure. At the level of the study: Across samples, TCR yields varied, mostly owing to small differences in pooled library volumes. General study findings and limits: TCRs at a frequency above 1 in 1000 stayed unchanged with DPC sensitization.

As concerns this clonotype: The antigen remains undetermined.

CDR1 is MNHNY and CDR2 is SVGAGI in the germline V gene (reference sequence). The V gene lost 5 bases and the J gene lost 7 bases, with 11 bases spanning the gap. The CDR3 contains 12 residues. Authors' processing steps: Sample TCR totals centred on a median of approximately 96,000, ranging roughly 23,224 to 700,000. TCRdb processed the RACE reads anew with MiXCR; each CDR3 protein has one entry. The V and J calls, along with clone size, are taken from TCRdb and not from the paper's own processing. The table includes 75,000 to 95,000 distinct CDR3 sequences, 10% to 15% detected once. Noted time point: patch test 1, 2 weeks after DPC sensitization. As for treatment: therapeutic diphenylcyclopropenone sensitization with weekly scalp DPC.

The source is a woman aged 60-75 years with alopecia areata. Some clones in this sample may be carry-over from other donors' samples. The sequencing here drew on whole blood, taken in connection with sensitization to the hapten diphenylcyclopropenone (DPC). The chain carries TRBV6-6 and TRBJ1-2, with D tentatively TRBD1 (6 bases). The CDR3 DNA follows: TGTGCCAGCAGTCTCACAGGGCCTGGCTACACCTTC. Translated: CASSLTGPGYTF.